This T cell receptor beta chain appears in the sequencing data of a study of T cells in Graves' hyperthyroidism and ophthalmopathy. Amplification of TCR beta CDR3 regions was performed using RNA transcripts as template. The HTBI primer set served for first-round RT-PCR of the TCR CDR3. TCRdb processed the multiplex PCR reads anew with MiXCR; each CDR3 protein has one entry. The data show over 700,000 distinct CDR3 sequences, roughly 32% seen once. Germline CDR1 is SQVTM and CDR2 is ANQGSEA. J was trimmed by 0 bases and V by 5 bases; bases with no gene match: 2. The CDR3 has 14 residues. The table lists this clonotype with many counts.

The sequence came from a woman aged 40 to 50 with Graves' hyperthyroidism. Sequenced input: blood. This rearrangement joins TRBV29-1 to TRBJ2-7, with TRBD2 matching over 12 bases. The CDR3, as DNA: TGCAGCGTTCTAGCGGGAGGGAGCTCCTACGAGCAGTACTTC. Translated, it gives CSVLAGGSSYEQYF.